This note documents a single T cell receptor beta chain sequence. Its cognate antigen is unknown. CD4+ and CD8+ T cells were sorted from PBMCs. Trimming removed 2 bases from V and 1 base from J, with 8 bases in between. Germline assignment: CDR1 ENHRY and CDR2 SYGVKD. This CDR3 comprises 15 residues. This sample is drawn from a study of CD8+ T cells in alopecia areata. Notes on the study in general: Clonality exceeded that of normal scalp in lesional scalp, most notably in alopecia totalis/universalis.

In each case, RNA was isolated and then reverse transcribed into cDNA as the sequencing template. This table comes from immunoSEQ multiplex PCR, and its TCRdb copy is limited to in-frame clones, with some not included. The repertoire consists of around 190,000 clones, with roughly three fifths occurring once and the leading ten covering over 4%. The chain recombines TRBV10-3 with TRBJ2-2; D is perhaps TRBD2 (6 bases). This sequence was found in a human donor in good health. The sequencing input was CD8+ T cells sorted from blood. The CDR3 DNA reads TGTGCCATCAGTGAGCCAGCGGGGAACACCGGGGAGCTGTTTTTT. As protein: CAISEPAGNTGELFF.